One and the same sample provided the 3 T cell receptor beta chains below, sequenced in a study of CD8+ T cells in alopecia areata (dated by TCRdb to 2017 to 2018). The library was obtained by the immunoSEQ multiplex PCR assay. For TCR sequencing, RNA was extracted from every sample and reverse transcribed into cDNA to serve as template. The table comes from immuneACCESS by way of TCRdb, which keeps in-frame sequences with V and J called. Part of the clones is missing from these tables; in studies checked, under half for an unresolved V gene and the rest for unknown reasons. The sample records about 200,000 clones, 35% to 40% of which are singletons. The top ten hold 0.48% of the sample. The treatment or condition label for this specimen denotes: oral pan-JAK inhibitor, 5-10 mg twice daily. Sequences were derived from CD4+ T cells sorted from blood, sampled at approximately week 30, from a patient treated with tofacitinib. All receptors derive from a human donor with alopecia areata.

This clone was seen more than once but under ten times. The J gene is TRBJ1-6, the V gene TRBV30; D is uncertain. The V end was cut by 1 base, the J end by 7 bases, with 17 bases between. The CDR3 is made up of 16 amino acids. CDR1 is GTSNPN and CDR2 is SVGIG in the germline V gene (reference sequence). CDR3 amino acids: CAWSARRTEWNSPLHF. CDR3 sequence (DNA): TGTGCCTGGAGTGCCCGGAGGACCGAATGGAATTCACCCCTCCACTTT. The whole variable domain, filled in from reference TRBV30 and TRBJ1-6, reads SQTIHQWPATLVQPVGSPLSLECTVEGTSNPNLYWYRQAAGRGLQLLFYSVGIGQISSEVPQNLSASRPQDRQFILSSKKLLLSDSGFYLCAWSARRTEWNSPLHFGNGTRLTVT.

The rearrangement links TRBV20-1 to TRBJ2-7; D gene unclear. The CDR3 sequence is 11 residues long. CDR1 is DFQATT and CDR2 is SNEGSKA in the germline V gene (reference sequence). V dropped 5 bases and J dropped 3 bases, with 8 bases sitting between them. CDR3 coding DNA: TGCAGTGCTTCGATAGTCTACGAGCAGTACTTC. Its translation: CSASIVYEQYF.

The chain's CDR3 is CAWSRQAEALAFF. The CDR3 region has the DNA TGTGCCTGGTCTCGACAGGCGGAGGCTTTAGCTTTCTTT. This rearrangement joins TRBV30 to TRBJ1-1; possible D gene TRBD1, 6 bases. V was clipped by 5 bases and J by 10 bases, with 20 bases between them. The germline V gene has CDR1 GTSNPN and CDR2 SVGIG (reference sequence). This CDR3 has 13 residues.